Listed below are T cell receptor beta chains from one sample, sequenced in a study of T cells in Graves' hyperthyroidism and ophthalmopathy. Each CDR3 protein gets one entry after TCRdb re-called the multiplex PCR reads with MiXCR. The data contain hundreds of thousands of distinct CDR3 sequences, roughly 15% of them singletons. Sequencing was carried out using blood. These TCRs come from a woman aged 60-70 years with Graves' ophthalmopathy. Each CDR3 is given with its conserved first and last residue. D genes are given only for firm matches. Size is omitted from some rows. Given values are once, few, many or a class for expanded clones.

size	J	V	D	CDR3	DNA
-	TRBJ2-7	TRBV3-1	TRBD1	CASSQDVVTGGGEQYF	TGTGCCAGCAGCCAAGACGTTGTGACAGGGGGAGGCGAGCAGTACTTC
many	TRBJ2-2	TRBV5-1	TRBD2	CASSFSGRISTGELFF	TGCGCCAGCAGTTTTAGCGGGAGAATCAGCACCGGGGAGCTGTTTTTT
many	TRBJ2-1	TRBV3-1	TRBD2	CASSQDLGLYNEQFF	TGTGCCAGCAGCCAAGATCTGGGACTATACAATGAGCAGTTCTTC
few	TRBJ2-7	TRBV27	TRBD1	CASRGQGSYEQYF	TGTGCCAGCAGGGGACAGGGATCCTACGAGCAGTACTTC
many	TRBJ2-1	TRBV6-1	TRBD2	CASSYRLAGAHNEQFF	TGTGCCAGCAGTTACCGGCTAGCGGGAGCCCACAATGAGCAGTTCTTC
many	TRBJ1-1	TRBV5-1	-	CASSLKVDTEAFF	TGCGCCAGCAGCTTGAAGGTGGACACTGAAGCTTTCTTT
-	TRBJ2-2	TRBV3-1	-	CASSQAAGWGTGELFF	TGTGCCAGCAGCCAAGCTGCGGGCTGGGGCACCGGGGAGCTGTTTTTT
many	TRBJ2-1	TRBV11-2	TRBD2	CASRSTPGLAVNEQFF	TGTGCCAGCAGATCGACCCCGGGACTAGCGGTCAATGAGCAGTTCTTC
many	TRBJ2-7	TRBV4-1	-	CASSRIRAERVEQYF	TGCGCCAGCAGCCGCATACGGGCGGAGAGGGTCGAGCAGTACTTC
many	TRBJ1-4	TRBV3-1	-	CASSRGNEKLFF	TGTGCCAGCAGCCGGGGTAATGAAAAACTGTTTTTT
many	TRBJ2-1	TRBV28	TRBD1	CASSTGQGYDEQFF	TGTGCCAGCAGTACTGGACAGGGGTATGATGAGCAGTTCTTC
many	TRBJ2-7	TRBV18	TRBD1	CASSPLPGQGYEQYF	TGTGCCAGCTCACCACTACCGGGACAGGGCTACGAGCAGTACTTC
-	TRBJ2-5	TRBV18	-	CASSPGTPRQGTQYF	TGTGCCAGCTCACCCGGGACACCCCGGCAAGGGACCCAGTACTTC
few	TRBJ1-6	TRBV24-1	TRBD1	CATSSGTGEDPPLHF	TGTGCCACCAGTTCCGGGACAGGGGAGGATCCACCCCTCCACTTT
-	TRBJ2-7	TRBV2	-	CASRELERSYEQYF	TGTGCCAGCAGGGAACTGGAGCGCTCCTACGAGCAGTACTTC
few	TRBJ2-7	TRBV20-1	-	CSTPSGPTYEQYF	TGCAGTACTCCCTCAGGGCCTACCTACGAGCAGTACTTC
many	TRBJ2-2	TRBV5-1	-	CASSLVRDTGELFF	TGCGCCAGCAGCTTGGTCAGAGATACTGGGGAGCTGTTTTTT
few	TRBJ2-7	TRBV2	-	CASSPFGGGSAWNEQYF	TGTGCCAGCAGCCCCTTTGGGGGAGGATCCGCTTGGAACGAGCAGTACTTC
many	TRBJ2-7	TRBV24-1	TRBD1	CATSVGDRVSEQYF	TGTGCCACCAGTGTCGGGGACAGGGTCTCCGAGCAGTACTTC
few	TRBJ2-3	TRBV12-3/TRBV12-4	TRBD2	CASSSGLAGDGGTDTQYF	TGTGCCAGCAGTTCGGGACTAGCGGGAGACGGTGGCACAGATACGCAGTATTTT
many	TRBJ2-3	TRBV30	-	CAWEAPSTDTQYF	TGTGCCTGGGAGGCTCCTAGCACAGATACGCAGTATTTT
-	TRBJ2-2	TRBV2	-	CASRIENTGELFF	TGTGCCAGCAGGATAGAGAACACCGGGGAGCTGTTTTTT
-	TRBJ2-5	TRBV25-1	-	CAGSPGQPEETQYF	TGTGCCGGCAGTCCGGGGCAGCCAGAAGAGACCCAGTACTTC
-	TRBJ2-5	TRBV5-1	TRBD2	CASSVAGGIWAQETQYF	TGCGCCAGCAGCGTAGCGGGAGGAATATGGGCACAAGAGACCCAGTACTTC
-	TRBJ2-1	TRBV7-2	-	CASSLNWFIEQFF	TGTGCCAGCAGCCTAAATTGGTTCATTGAGCAGTTCTTC
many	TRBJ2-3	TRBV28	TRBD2	CASSGTSGGRTDTQYF	TGTGCCAGCAGTGGGACTAGCGGAGGACGCACAGATACGCAGTATTTT
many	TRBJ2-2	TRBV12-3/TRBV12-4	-	CASSLPRGTGELFF	TGTGCCAGCAGTTTACCCCGTGGGACCGGGGAGCTGTTTTTT
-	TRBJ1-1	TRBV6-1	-	CASSGDIQFVPFF	TGTGCCAGCAGTGGCGACATCCAATTCGTTCCTTTCTTT
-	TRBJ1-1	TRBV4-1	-	CACSPRALSNTEAFF	TGCGCCTGCAGCCCTCGAGCCCTCTCGAACACTGAAGCTTTCTTT
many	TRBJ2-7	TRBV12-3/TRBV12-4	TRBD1	CASSLAPGTGGYEQYF	TGTGCCAGCAGTTTAGCGCCAGGGACAGGGGGCTACGAGCAGTACTTC
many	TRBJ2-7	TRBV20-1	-	CSASAGTGYEQYF	TGCAGTGCTAGTGCGGGAACAGGGTACGAGCAGTACTTC
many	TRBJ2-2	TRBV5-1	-	CASTLGGATGELFF	TGCGCCAGCACGCTCGGGGGAGCTACCGGGGAGCTGTTTTTT
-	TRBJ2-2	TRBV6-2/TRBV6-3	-	CASSYLGSNTGELFF	TGTGCCAGCAGTTACTTAGGCTCGAACACCGGGGAGCTGTTTTTT
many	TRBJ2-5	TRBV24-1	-	CATSDSEGPQETQYF	TGTGCCACCAGTGACTCGGAGGGGCCTCAAGAGACCCAGTACTTC
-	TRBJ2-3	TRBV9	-	CASSVASVPDTQYF	TGTGCCAGCAGCGTAGCTAGCGTGCCGGATACGCAGTATTTT
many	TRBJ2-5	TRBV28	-	CASSPRTWDRETQYF	TGTGCCAGCAGTCCCCGAACGTGGGACCGGGAGACCCAGTACTTC
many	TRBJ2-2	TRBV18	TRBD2	CASSHPSGTGELFF	TGTGCCAGCTCACACCCTAGCGGGACCGGGGAGCTGTTTTTT
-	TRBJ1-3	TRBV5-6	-	CASGGRDSGNTIYF	TGTGCCTCCGGGGGCCGAGACTCTGGAAACACCATATATTTT
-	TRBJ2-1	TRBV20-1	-	CSAPGGIEQFF	TGCAGTGCCCCGGGTGGGATTGAGCAGTTCTTC
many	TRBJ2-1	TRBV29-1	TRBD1	CSVARGQTYNEQFF	TGCAGCGTCGCCAGGGGACAGACCTACAATGAGCAGTTCTTC
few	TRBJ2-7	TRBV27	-	CASRNGLSYEQYF	TGTGCCAGCAGAAACGGATTGTCCTACGAGCAGTACTTC
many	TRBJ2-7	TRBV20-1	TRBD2	CSAAGGTSGVSYEQYF	TGCAGTGCCGCTGGGGGAACTAGCGGGGTTTCCTACGAGCAGTACTTC
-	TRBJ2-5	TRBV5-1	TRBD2	CASSFTSGRGGETQYF	TGCGCCAGCAGCTTTACTAGCGGACGGGGAGGAGAGACCCAGTACTTC
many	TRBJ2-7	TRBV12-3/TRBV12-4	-	CASTSSGGAYEQYF	TGTGCCAGCACTTCGAGTGGAGGGGCCTACGAGCAGTACTTC
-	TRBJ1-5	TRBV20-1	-	CSASRANQPQHF	TGCAGTGCTAGTAGGGCAAATCAGCCCCAGCATTTT
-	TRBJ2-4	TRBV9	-	CASSGGTGYAKNIQYF	TGTGCCAGCAGCGGAGGGACGGGATATGCCAAAAACATTCAGTACTTC
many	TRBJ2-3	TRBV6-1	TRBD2	CASSPTSGVRHTQYF	TGTGCCAGCAGCCCGACTAGCGGGGTTCGACATACGCAGTATTTT